Shown below are 28 T cell receptor beta chains from a single sample sequenced in a study of blood T cell repertoires in COVID-19. The repertoire was sequenced with immunoSEQ multiplex PCR; TCRdb's copy has only in-frame clones and lacks some. This sample has approximately 77,000 clones; roughly three quarters occur once, and the top ten carry around a sixth. The sequenced sample consisted of peripheral blood. These receptors were taken from a man aged 70-80 years with active or convalescent COVID-19.

The table lists this clone with a few counts. V usage is TRBV6-5 and J usage is TRBJ2-7; no clear D gene. Germline V gene sequence: CDR1 MNHEY, CDR2 SVGAGI. This CDR3 has 14 amino acids. V was cut by 2 bases and J by 6 bases, with 14 bases left in between. The CDR3 loop reads CASSYPGPVGEQYF. CDR3 nucleotides: TGTGCCAGCAGTTACCCCGGTCCCGTCGGCGAGCAGTACTTC.

This chain uses TRBV5-1 with TRBJ2-1; 8 bases are shared with TRBD2. Germline lookup yields CDR1 SGHRS and CDR2 YFSETQ. With V trimmed by 3 bases and J by 0 bases, 2 bases remained unmatched. This CDR3 has 15 residues. The CDR3 loop is CASSSTSGSYNEQFF. In DNA, the CDR3 is TGCGCCAGCAGCTCCACTAGCGGCTCCTACAATGAGCAGTTCTTC.

The gene calls are TRBV7-9 and TRBJ2-1; no reliable D call. This CDR3 contains 13 residues. Germline V CDR1 and CDR2: SEHNR, FQNEAQ (reference sequence). V lost 10 bases to trimming and J lost 3 bases, with 13 bases between them. CDR3 residues: CATRLASYNEQFF. CDR3 coding DNA: TGTGCCACTCGACTGGCAAGCTACAATGAGCAGTTCTTC. Looking up the rest from reference TRBV7-9 and TRBJ2-1 gives the full variable domain: DTGVSQNPRHKITKRGQNVTFRCDPISEHNRLYWYRQTLGQGPEFLTYFQNEAQLEKSRLLSDRFSAERPKGSFSTLEIQRTEQGDSAMYLCATRLASYNEQFFGPGTRLTVL.

The rearrangement links TRBV19 to TRBJ1-1; 8 bases agree with TRBD1. The CDR3 length is 14 residues. With V trimmed by 6 bases and J by 5 bases, 8 bases remained unmatched. Germline loops: CDR1 LNHDA, CDR2 SQIVND (reference sequence). CDR3 in amino acids: CASSRRGRETEAFF. CDR3 coding DNA: TGTGCCAGTAGCCGCAGGGGGCGGGAGACTGAAGCTTTCTTT.

The V and J genes are TRBV27 and TRBJ1-4; maybe TRBD1 (6 bases). Trimming took off 8 bases at V and 8 bases at J, with 15 bases between the two ends. The CDR3 contains 13 residues. Looked up from germline, CDR1 is MNHEY and CDR2 is SMNVEV (reference sequence). DNA of the CDR3: TGTGCCAGCGCACGATTAAGGGGGGAAAAACTGTTTTTT. This translates into CASARLRGEKLFF.

The genes are TRBV19 and TRBJ1-6; D might be TRBD1 (5 bases). Germline CDR1 and CDR2: LNHDA and SQIVND (reference sequence). The CDR3 spans 18 residues. Trimming removed 3 bases from V and 0 bases from J, with 15 bases in between. The CDR3: CASSISGQPSSYNSPLHF. DNA of the CDR3: TGTGCCAGTAGTATTTCAGGGCAACCGAGCTCCTATAATTCACCCCTCCACTTT.

The chain carries TRBV12-3 or TRBV12-4 and TRBJ1-6; TRBD1 matches 7 bases. The CDR3 has 13 amino acids. Unmatched junction bases numbered 5, after V lost 10 bases and J lost 5 bases. The CDR3 sequence: CATGDSNNSPLHF. DNA of the CDR3: TGTGCCACCGGGGACAGTAATAATTCACCCCTCCACTTT.

The V and J genes are TRBV12-5 and TRBJ2-2, with 9 bases lining up with TRBD1. This CDR3 comprises 15 residues. The V gene's germline CDR1 is LGHNT and CDR2 FRNRAP. The trim removed 6 bases at V and 6 bases at J, leaving 8 bases unmatched. The CDR3 nucleotides are TGTGCTAGTGGCTCGGGACAGGGCCTCTCCGGGGAGCTGTTTTTT. Protein: CASGSGQGLSGELFF.

CDR3 residues: CATGLVGDQPQHF. The CDR3 nucleotides are TGTGCCACCGGACTCGTGGGTGATCAGCCCCAGCATTTT. This chain uses TRBV6-5 with TRBJ1-5, with D hard to call. The V and J ends lost 10 bases and 5 bases respectively, with 15 bases between them. Germline values: CDR1 MNHEY, CDR2 SVGAGI. The CDR3 covers 13 residues.

V and J are TRBV7-2 and TRBJ1-2; D is ambiguous. The ends were cut back, 1 base at V and 6 bases at J, with 18 bases in the middle. Germline V gene sequence: CDR1 SGHTA, CDR2 FQGNSA. This CDR3 spans 16 amino acids. Written as DNA, the CDR3 is TGTGCCAGCAGCTTAGTTGGTGATGGCAGGATCCATGGCTACACCTTC. Encoded protein: CASSLVGDGRIHGYTF.

This clone was observed a handful of times. V usage is TRBV4-2 and J usage is TRBJ2-3, with a possible D match to TRBD2 (5 bases). In germline, CDR1 is LGHNA, CDR2 YNFKEQ. The CDR3 contains 17 residues. The ends were cut back, 2 bases at V and 4 bases at J, with 19 bases in the middle. This CDR3 reads CASSQRGNGPGADTQYF. CDR3 DNA: TGTGCCAGCAGCCAACGTGGGAACGGACCCGGGGCAGATACGCAGTATTTT.

The chain is built from TRBV7-9 and TRBJ2-1, with a tentative D call TRBD1 (5 bases). The CDR3 is 13 amino acids. Trimming took off 4 bases at V and 10 bases at J, with 14 bases between the two ends. Germline CDR1 SEHNR, CDR2 FQNEAQ (reference sequence). In DNA form, the CDR3 reads TGTGCCAGCAGCTCCTTCCAGGGTAACGAGCAGTTCTTC. It encodes CASSSFQGNEQFF.

The chain has TRBV7-9 and TRBJ2-3, with D unclear. The CDR3 has 12 amino acids. The ends were cut back, 4 bases at V and 3 bases at J, with 5 bases in the middle. Per germline, CDR1 SEHNR and CDR2 FQNEAQ (reference sequence). The CDR3 region has the DNA TGTGCCAGCAGCTATGAGACAGATACGCAGTATTTT. Its protein is CASSYETDTQYF.

This chain connects TRBV6-1 to TRBJ2-7; possibly TRBD1 for D (6 bases). In germline, CDR1 is MNHNS, CDR2 SASEGT. Between the trimmed V and J ends, which lost 0 bases and 6 bases, there was a span of 15 bases. The CDR3 runs 15 residues. DNA for the CDR3: TGTGCCAGCAGTGAAGCCGCCACAACAGGGCTCGAGCAGTACTTC. Its protein is CASSEAATTGLEQYF.

The chain couples TRBV18 to TRBJ2-3; 13 bases map to TRBD2. J gave up 1 base and V 6 bases, and 10 bases lay outside the gene matches. Germline values: CDR1 KGHSH, CDR2 LQKENI. The CDR3 runs to 18 residues. In nucleotides, the CDR3 is TGTGCCAGCTCGACCACCTTTGGGACTAGCGGGGGCACAGATACGCAGTATTTT. Amino acids: CASSTTFGTSGGTDTQYF.

This chain uses TRBV3-1 (or the pseudogene TRBV3-2) with TRBJ2-2; 8 bases align to TRBD2. This CDR3 has 15 amino acids. V was pared by 3 bases and J by 8 bases, with 8 bases of the junction left unmatched. Germline CDR1 reads LGHDT; CDR2 reads YNNKEL (reference sequence). DNA for the CDR3: TGTGCCAGCAGCCAGGGGACTAGACCTTGGGGGGAGCTGTTTTTT. Its translation: CASSQGTRPWGELFF.

The sample holds many counts of this clone. This chain links TRBV12-3 or TRBV12-4 with TRBJ1-2; TRBD1 matches 8 bases. This CDR3 spans 13 amino acids. V was clipped by 5 bases and J by 6 bases; unmatched bases: 5. The CDR3 nucleotides read TGTGCCAGCAGTGCTCAGGGGGCCGATGGCTACACCTTC. Protein: CASSAQGADGYTF.

The genes are TRBV28 and TRBJ2-7; the match to TRBD1 covers 8 bases. The J segment lost 5 bases and the V segment lost 5 bases, leaving 11 bases of the junction unmatched. Per germline, CDR1 MDHEN and CDR2 SYDVKM. The CDR3 totals 15 residues. CDR3 amino acids: CASSLMTGARDEQYF. CDR3 bases: TGTGCCAGCAGTCTAATGACAGGGGCCAGGGACGAGCAGTACTTC.

Concerning this clone itself: A junction end diverges from the germline sequence, so it may reflect a read error. The chain employs TRBV7-3 and TRBJ1-6; a possible D gene is TRBD1 (6 bases). The CDR3 is 15 amino acids. Germline V CDR1 and CDR2: SGHTA, FQGTGA. The CDR3 protein is CASSLTGTMGSPLHF. CDR3 bases: TGTGCCAGCAGCCTAACCGGGACAATGGGTTCACCCCTCCACTTT.

The chain couples TRBV2 to TRBJ1-5; tentative D call: TRBD1 (6 bases). The CDR3 sequence is 15 residues long. CDR1 and CDR2 from the germline V gene are SNHLY and FYNNEI. V was clipped by 6 bases and J by 1 base, with 13 bases between them. The chain's CDR3 is CASRLGASSNQPQHF. CDR3 nucleotide sequence: TGTGCCAGCAGACTGGGGGCGTCGAGCAATCAGCCCCAGCATTTT.

The rearrangement uses TRBV11-2 and TRBJ1-4; D is uncertain. Germline V gene data show CDR1 as SGHAT and CDR2 as FQNNGV. This CDR3 contains 17 residues. Trimming pared 6 bases from V and 0 bases from J, leaving 17 bases between. The CDR3 coding sequence is TGTGCCAGCAGTCTCCGGGGTACCGGTGCAACTAATGAAAAACTGTTTTTT. Residues: CASSLRGTGATNEKLFF.

The chain couples TRBV5-4 to TRBJ2-7; D unclear. Per germline, CDR1 SGHNT and CDR2 YYREEE (reference sequence). The CDR3 runs 13 residues. V shed 6 bases and J shed 5 bases, with 15 bases lying between them. The CDR3 reads CASTSRSSNEQYF. DNA for the CDR3: TGTGCCAGCACCTCCCGAAGTAGCAACGAGCAGTACTTC.

The rearrangement uses TRBV4-1 and TRBJ1-2; 8 nucleotides agree with TRBD1. Germline assignment: CDR1 MGHRA and CDR2 YSYEKL. J gave up 5 bases and V 4 bases, and 9 bases lay outside the gene matches. This CDR3 region has 15 residues. In nucleotides, the CDR3 is TGCGCCAGCAGCCCTGGCCAGGGGGCCCAATATGGCTACACCTTC. This gives the protein CASSPGQGAQYGYTF.

The chain employs TRBV7-8 and TRBJ2-7; 11 nucleotides agree with TRBD2. The germline V gene has CDR1 SGHVS and CDR2 FQNEAQ. V trimming: 0 bases; J trimming: 5 bases; junction bases outside the gene matches: 0. The CDR3 length is 14 residues. CDR3 in DNA: TGTGCCAGCAGCTTAGCGGGACTAGCGGACGAGCAGTACTTC. It encodes CASSLAGLADEQYF. The complete variable domain, with remaining parts taken from reference TRBV7-8 and TRBJ2-7, reads GAGVSQSPRYKVAKRGQDVALRCDPISGHVSLFWYQQALGQGPEFLTYFQNEAQLDKSGLPSDRFFAERPEGSVSTLKIQRTQQEDSAVYLCASSLAGLADEQYFGPGTRLTVT.

This clone was seen repeatedly, ten times or more. The chain uses TRBV28 and TRBJ1-5; 9 bases are a match to TRBD1. V was pared by 6 bases and J by 0 bases, with 3 bases of the junction left unmatched. This CDR3 is built from 15 residues. In germline, CDR1 is MDHEN, CDR2 SYDVKM. In DNA, the CDR3 is TGTGCCAGCAGAAACAGGGGGCCTAGCAATCAGCCCCAGCATTTT. Translated, it gives CASRNRGPSNQPQHF.

The table lists this clone with a few counts. CDR3 nucleotides: TGTGCCAGCAGCCCTGGGACAGGGAATGGCTACACCTTC. It is translated as CASSPGTGNGYTF. V gene TRBV9 combines with J gene TRBJ1-2, with TRBD1 identical over 9 bases. The CDR3 sequence is 13 residues long. The germline V gene encodes CDR1 SGDLS and CDR2 YYNGEE. The V gene end was trimmed by 4 bases and the J gene end by 6 bases; junction bases not matched to a gene: 4.

The rearrangement uses TRBV4-1 and TRBJ2-3, with a possible D match to TRBD2 (6 bases). The V gene lost 8 bases and the J gene lost 8 bases, with 29 bases spanning the gap. The CDR3 covers 17 residues. The germline CDR1 and CDR2 sequences are MGHRA and YSYEKL. CDR3 in amino acids: CASLKAGDAKIGGTQYF. The CDR3 region has the DNA TGCGCCAGCCTAAAAGCAGGCGACGCCAAAATCGGGGGTACGCAGTATTTT.

The rearrangement joins TRBV27 to TRBJ1-1, with a tentative D call TRBD1 (5 bases). V was shortened by 8 bases and J by 11 bases, with 12 bases between the two germline ends. Per the germline V gene, CDR1 is MNHEY and CDR2 is SMNVEV (reference sequence). The CDR3 contains 10 residues. This CDR3 is CASGTGLAFF. CDR3 bases: TGTGCCAGCGGTACAGGTTTGGCTTTCTTT.